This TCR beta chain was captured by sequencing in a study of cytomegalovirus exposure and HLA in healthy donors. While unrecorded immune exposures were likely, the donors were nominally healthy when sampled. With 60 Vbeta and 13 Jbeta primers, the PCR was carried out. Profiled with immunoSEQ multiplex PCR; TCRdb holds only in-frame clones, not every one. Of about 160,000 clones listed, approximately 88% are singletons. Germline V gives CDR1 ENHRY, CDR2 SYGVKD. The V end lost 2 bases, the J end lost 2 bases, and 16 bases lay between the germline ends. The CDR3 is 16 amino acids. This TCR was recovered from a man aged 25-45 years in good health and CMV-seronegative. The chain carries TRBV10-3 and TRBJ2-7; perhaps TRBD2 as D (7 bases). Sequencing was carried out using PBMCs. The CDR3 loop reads CAISERGGVGTYEQYF. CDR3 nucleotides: TGTGCCATCAGTGAGAGGGGGGGCGTGGGCACCTACGAGCAGTACTTC.